The rows below give T cell receptor beta chains drawn from one sample of a study of immune cell composition in non-small cell lung cancer. Produced via immunoSEQ multiplex PCR; TCRdb's table is partial and in-frame only. The sample includes approximately 5,000 clones, just over 70% of them seen just once. The sequenced sample consisted of lung tumor tissue. The receptors were sampled from a human donor with non-small cell lung cancer. The CDR3 runs from the conserved cysteine through the conserved F or W. The order of the fields is clone size, J gene, V gene, D gene, CDR3 protein, CDR3 DNA. D genes are given only for firm matches. For some rows the clone size is stated as once, few or many, or as a class when expanded; others skip it.

abundance: .; j_gene: TRBJ1-2; v_gene: TRBV2; d_gene: TRBD1; CDR3aa: CASRRLTGRGYGYTF; CDR3nt: TGTGCCAGCAGGAGACTGACAGGGCGCGGCTATGGCTACACCTTC
abundance: .; j_gene: TRBJ1-3; v_gene: TRBV15; d_gene: .; CDR3aa: CATSRHISHPAHGNTIYF; CDR3nt: TGTGCCACCAGCAGACACATTAGCCATCCAGCACACGGAAACACCATATATTTT
abundance: .; j_gene: TRBJ1-6; v_gene: TRBV18; d_gene: TRBD1; CDR3aa: CASSPRPPEPGTGRVPLHF; CDR3nt: TGTGCCAGCTCACCACGACCTCCTGAGCCTGGGACAGGGAGGGTACCCCTCCACTTT
abundance: .; j_gene: TRBJ1-2; v_gene: TRBV28; d_gene: .; CDR3aa: CASSSLRGGLWGYTF; CDR3nt: TGTGCCAGCAGTTCACTTCGGGGAGGTCTATGGGGCTACACCTTC
abundance: .; j_gene: TRBJ2-1; v_gene: TRBV5-4; d_gene: TRBD2; CDR3aa: CASSPSGRIDNEQFF; CDR3nt: TGTGCCAGCAGCCCTAGCGGGAGGATCGACAATGAGCAGTTCTTC
abundance: .; j_gene: TRBJ1-1; v_gene: TRBV28; d_gene: .; CDR3aa: CASTGRITEAFF; CDR3nt: TGTGCCTCCACAGGCAGGATCACTGAAGCTTTCTTT
abundance: .; j_gene: TRBJ2-3; v_gene: TRBV28; d_gene: TRBD2; CDR3aa: CASRREYTQYF; CDR3nt: TGTGCCAGCAGGCGGGAGTATACGCAGTATTTT
abundance: .; j_gene: TRBJ1-1; v_gene: TRBV19; d_gene: .; CDR3aa: CASSTRVEAFF; CDR3nt: TGTGCCAGTAGTACGAGGGTTGAAGCTTTCTTT
abundance: large; j_gene: TRBJ2-7; v_gene: TRBV2; d_gene: TRBD1; CDR3aa: CASTSGQGAYEQYF; CDR3nt: TGTGCCAGCACTTCAGGACAGGGCGCCTACGAGCAGTACTTC
abundance: .; j_gene: TRBJ2-2; v_gene: TRBV5-1; d_gene: .; CDR3aa: CASSEGVGGELFF; CDR3nt: TGCGCCAGCAGCGAGGGAGTTGGCGGGGAGCTGTTTTTT
abundance: .; j_gene: TRBJ2-5; v_gene: TRBV7-2; d_gene: TRBD1; CDR3aa: CASSFYRGETQYF; CDR3nt: TGTGCCAGCAGCTTTTACAGGGGAGAGACCCAGTACTTC
abundance: .; j_gene: TRBJ2-3; v_gene: TRBV7-2; d_gene: TRBD1; CDR3aa: CASSPLPGGLIGTDTQYF; CDR3nt: TGTGCCAGCAGCCCCTTACCAGGGGGCTTAATCGGGACAGATACGCAGTATTTT
abundance: .; j_gene: TRBJ1-2; v_gene: TRBV28; d_gene: TRBD1; CDR3aa: CASRTRGRTYGYTF; CDR3nt: TGTGCCAGCAGGACAAGGGGGCGTACCTATGGCTACACCTTC
abundance: once; j_gene: TRBJ2-2; v_gene: TRBV7-2; d_gene: TRBD2; CDR3aa: CASSLRAGGPSGELFF; CDR3nt: TGTGCCAGCAGCTTGCGGGCGGGAGGGCCATCCGGGGAGCTGTTTTTT
abundance: .; j_gene: TRBJ2-2; v_gene: TRBV5-5; d_gene: TRBD2; CDR3aa: CASSLVGRANTGELFF; CDR3nt: TGTGCCAGCAGCTTGGTCGGGAGGGCGAACACCGGGGAGCTGTTTTTT
abundance: .; j_gene: TRBJ2-5; v_gene: TRBV9; d_gene: .; CDR3aa: CASSVGWSVVETQYF; CDR3nt: TGTGCCAGCAGCGTAGGTTGGTCGGTGGTAGAGACCCAGTACTTC
abundance: .; j_gene: TRBJ2-1; v_gene: TRBV4-1; d_gene: .; CDR3aa: CASSQTGEGDNEQFF; CDR3nt: TGCGCCAGCAGCCAGACAGGGGAGGGGGACAATGAGCAGTTCTTC
abundance: .; j_gene: TRBJ2-3; v_gene: TRBV19; d_gene: TRBD2; CDR3aa: CASSPTYSGRGDTQYF; CDR3nt: TGTGCCAGTAGTCCGACTTACAGCGGGAGGGGGGATACGCAGTATTTT
abundance: .; j_gene: TRBJ2-2; v_gene: TRBV6-4; d_gene: TRBD2; CDR3aa: CASSDSRDYGTGELFF; CDR3nt: TGTGCCAGCAGTGACTCGAGGGACTATGGGACCGGGGAGCTGTTTTTT
abundance: .; j_gene: TRBJ2-1; v_gene: TRBV7-3; d_gene: TRBD2; CDR3aa: CASSLGSGRYEQFF; CDR3nt: TGTGCCAGCAGCTTAGGTAGCGGGAGGTATGAGCAGTTCTTC
abundance: .; j_gene: TRBJ2-1; v_gene: TRBV28; d_gene: TRBD2; CDR3aa: CASSPPAGGFNEQFF; CDR3nt: TGTGCCAGCAGCCCCCCAGCGGGAGGTTTCAATGAGCAGTTCTTC
abundance: .; j_gene: TRBJ1-5; v_gene: TRBV2; d_gene: .; CDR3aa: CASSLRQLNQPQHF; CDR3nt: TGTGCCAGCAGTCTCCGACAGCTTAATCAGCCCCAGCATTTT
abundance: .; j_gene: TRBJ2-7; v_gene: TRBV10-3; d_gene: TRBD2; CDR3aa: CATGEPREGGSYEQYF; CDR3nt: TGTGCCACCGGGGAACCGCGGGAGGGCGGGTCCTACGAGCAGTACTTC
abundance: once; j_gene: TRBJ1-1; v_gene: TRBV7-2; d_gene: .; CDR3aa: CASSLAVLDRTNTEAFF; CDR3nt: TGTGCCAGCAGCTTGGCCGTACTCGACAGGACGAACACTGAAGCTTTCTTT
abundance: .; j_gene: TRBJ1-4; v_gene: TRBV9; d_gene: TRBD1; CDR3aa: CASNRGANEKLFF; CDR3nt: TGTGCCAGCAACAGGGGGGCTAATGAAAAACTGTTTTTT